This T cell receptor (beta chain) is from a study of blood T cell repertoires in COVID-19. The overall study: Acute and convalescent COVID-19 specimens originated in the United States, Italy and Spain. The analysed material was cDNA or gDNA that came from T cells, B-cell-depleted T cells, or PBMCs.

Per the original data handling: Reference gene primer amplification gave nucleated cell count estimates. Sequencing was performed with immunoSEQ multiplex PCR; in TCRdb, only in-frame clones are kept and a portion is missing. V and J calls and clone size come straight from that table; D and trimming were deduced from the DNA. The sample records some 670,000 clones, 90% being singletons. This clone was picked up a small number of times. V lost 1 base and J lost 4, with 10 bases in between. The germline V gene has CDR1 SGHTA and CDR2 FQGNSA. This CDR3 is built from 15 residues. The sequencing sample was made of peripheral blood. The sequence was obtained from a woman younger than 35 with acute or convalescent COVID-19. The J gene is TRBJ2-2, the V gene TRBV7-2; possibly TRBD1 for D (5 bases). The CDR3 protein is CASSLGTSGTGELFF. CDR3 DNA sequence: TGTGCCAGCAGCTTAGGGACATCGGGCACCGGGGAGCTGTTTTTT.